Here is one TCR beta chain with its context. This clone was seen more than once but under ten times. Its antigen target is currently unknown. Base qualities are not at hand, and no much larger clone is one base apart. This sample includes further DNA sequences coding for the same CDR3. TCRbeta CDR3 regions were amplified from genomic DNA by means of the immunoSEQ Assay, a bias-controlled multiplex PCR. The source study handled its data this way. The number of nucleated cells in each sample was estimated from the amplification of reference gene primers within the assay. To quantify the absolute abundance of each unique TCRbeta CDR3 rearrangement, sequence reads were collapsed and filtered. Productive Simpson clonality was computed per sample as the square root of Simpson's diversity index over productive rearrangements. The source is immuneACCESS, and TCRdb retained only in-frame sequences with V and J called. Part of the clones is not carried over; for the studies checked, unresolved V genes explain less than half of this, and the remainder is unexplained. V and J calls and clone size are those listed in that table; D and trimming were worked out from the DNA. Within this sample are more than 95,000 clones, with 79% of them counted one time only. The ten largest clones capture 30% to 45% of the sample.

The sample belongs to a study of blood T cell repertoires in COVID-19 (dated by TCRdb to the early 2020s). About the study as a whole: Samples covering the acute and convalescent phases of COVID-19 were provided by collaborators in the United States, Italy and Spain. The prospective study material was composed of cDNA or gDNA derived from T cells, B-cell-depleted T cells, or PBMCs. The dataset comprised deeply sampled blood TCRbeta repertoires from subjects exposed to, actively infected with, or recovered from COVID-19. The repertoires were made available in a free public database intended to serve as a resource for research on the immune response to SARS-CoV-2. The samples were drawn from two sources: the first 160 participants of the ongoing ImmuneRACE study, and 1,254 subjects contributed by 6 global collaborators. Nearly every sample came with metadata listing a de-identified subject ID, COVID-19 status, age in years and sex. HLA class I and class II types, where available, came from metadata supplied by the sample provider rather than from assay-based typing. General study outcomes and caveats: The amount of clinical and demographic metadata varied by source and participant and was provided uncurated.

Whole blood was collected in K2EDTA tubes by collaborating institutions according to the institutions' own protocols. Collaborator samples were shipped for TCRbeta analysis as frozen whole blood, isolated PBMCs, or DNA extracted from either sample type. The germline V gene encodes CDR1 SQVTM and CDR2 ANQGSEA. The CDR3 spans 12 residues, from the cysteine through the phenylalanine. Only the CDR3 region is kept as DNA, spanning 36 bases read in frame from base 1. V and J lose 6 bases and 5 bases, and a span of 13 bases separates them. The rearrangement combines TRBV29-1 with TRBJ1-2; there is no confident call for the D gene. This TCR came from a man between 35 and 55 years old with active or convalescent COVID-19. Source material: peripheral blood. CDR3 region: CSVPTGGYGYTF. The sequenced DNA: TGCAGCGTGCCAACGGGAGGGTATGGCTACACCTTC. Reference TRBV29-1 and TRBJ1-2 proteins supply the regions before and after the CDR3; the full variable domain is: SAVISQKPSRDICQRGTSLTIQCQVDSQVTMMFWYRQQPGQSLTLIATANQGSEATYESGFVIDKFPISRPNLTFSTLTVSNMSPEDSSIYLCSVPTGGYGYTFGSGTRLTVV.